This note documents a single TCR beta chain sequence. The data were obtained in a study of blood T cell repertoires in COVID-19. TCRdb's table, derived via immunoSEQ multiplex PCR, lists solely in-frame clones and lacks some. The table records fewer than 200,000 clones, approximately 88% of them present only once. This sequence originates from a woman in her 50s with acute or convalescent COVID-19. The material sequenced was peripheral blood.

Here the CDR3 DNA reads TGTGCCAGCAGTTACGGGTCGAGCGGGAGGGCCCAAGAGACCCAGTACTTC. Translating gives CASSYGSSGRAQETQYF. This chain connects TRBV6-2 or TRBV6-3 to TRBJ2-5; 10 bases match TRBD2. This CDR3 is built from 17 residues. V dropped 2 bases and J dropped 1; count of bases not matched to a gene: 7. CDR1 is MNHEY, CDR2 SVGEGT, per germline.